What follows describes a single T cell receptor (beta chain). This clone's antigen is unknown. Per-nucleotide qualities are absent, and no much larger clonotype sits a single base away. The method was the immunoSEQ multiplex PCR assay. The original methods were these. A statistical classification framework was built to diagnose cytomegalovirus status from the catalog of TCR beta chain sequences. TCRdb limited this immuneACCESS table to in-frame rearrangements with V and J called. A share of clones is missing; checked studies link under half to unresolved V genes, and the rest is unexplained. V and J calls and clone size are copied from that table; D and trimming were computed from the DNA. In all, the sample holds 71,000 or so clones, and 94% of those were seen once. The ten largest clones represent about 2.1% of the sample. These data are taken from a study of cytomegalovirus exposure and HLA in healthy donors (dated by TCRdb to between 2016 and 2019). Regarding the complete study: According to a later analysis, one platform produced both the approximately 110 validation repertoires and the 720 or so repertoires of the first cohort. The study aimed to test whether cataloging public T cell receptors could reveal signatures of past pathogen exposure. In addition to the first cohort of 650 to 800 subjects, a separate validation cohort of approximately 130 different subjects was used. High-throughput TCR immunosequencing, statistical association of individual TCRs with disease status, and machine learning were combined to predict cytomegalovirus infection status.

Study-level results and caveats: Most TCR sequences were seen in very few donors, while some public TCRs were found in many individuals. Subsequent analysis determined that TCRs grouped into clusters in the first cohort also showed a tendency toward co-occurrence across the 120 or so validation repertoires, and about 94% of cluster scores exceeded 0. It was suggested by the authors that the approach could potentially be generalized to other disease states and immunological phenotypes. The validation cohort had no HLA typing available for a later analysis, so co-occurrence within that cohort was assessed over all 120 or so repertoires. In vitro tests confirmed that a few of the cytomegalovirus-associated TCR beta chains recognize cytomegalovirus antigens. The study listed around 160 TCR beta chains as associated with cytomegalovirus. In both the original and validation cohorts, the classifier was reported to diagnose cytomegalovirus status with high specificity and sensitivity.

Separate from the approximately 700-subject first cohort, the validation cohort of roughly 110 subjects was the group to which the donors belonged. The TCR comes from a woman between 18 and 30 years old in good health and CMV-seronegative. The sequenced sample consisted of PBMCs.

CDR3 sequence: CASSQGALYEQYF. The nucleotides are TGCGCCAGCAGCCAGGGCGCACTCTACGAGCAGTACTTC. The rearranged chain carries TRBV4-3 and TRBJ2-7, with the D gene too uncertain to name. Spanning cysteine to phenylalanine, the CDR3 consists of 13 amino acids. Solely the CDR3 DNA is kept, with 39 bases framed from the first base. Cut back by 3 bases and 3 bases, the V and J ends lie 9 bases apart. From a lookup of the germline V gene, CDR1 and CDR2 are LGHNA and YSLEER.